This T cell receptor beta chain was observed in a study of blood T cells in healthy people across ages. Study conclusions and caveats: The unknown donor CMV status may have confounded expanded clonotype changes.

V was pared by 1 base and J by 4 bases, with 5 bases of the junction left unmatched. The germline CDR1 and CDR2 sequences are SNHLY and FYNNEI. This CDR3 is 16 amino acids long. A remark on this clonotype: The antigen is not known.

Through a sample-barcoded 5' primer and a J-beta primer mix, a second PCR was run for roughly 6 to 12 cycles. One entry per CDR3 protein results from TCRdb running MiXCR on the 5' RACE reads. The sample yields about 1.6 million distinct CDR3 sequences, roughly 32% seen once. The chain combines TRBV2 with TRBJ2-5, with 11 positions matching TRBD2. The receptor comes from a woman under 40 in good health. The sequenced sample was blood. The CDR3 nucleotides are TGTGCCAGCAGTGAAGTTAGCGGGGGGGCCGGAGAGACCCAGTACTTC. This encodes CASSEVSGGAGETQYF. Drawing the rest from reference TRBV2 and TRBJ2-5, the complete variable domain is EPEVTQTPSHQVTQMGQEVILRCVPISNHLYFYWYRQILGQKVEFLVSFYNNEISEKSEIFDDQFSVERPDGSNFTLKIRSTKLEDSAMYFCASSEVSGGAGETQYFGPGTRLLVL.